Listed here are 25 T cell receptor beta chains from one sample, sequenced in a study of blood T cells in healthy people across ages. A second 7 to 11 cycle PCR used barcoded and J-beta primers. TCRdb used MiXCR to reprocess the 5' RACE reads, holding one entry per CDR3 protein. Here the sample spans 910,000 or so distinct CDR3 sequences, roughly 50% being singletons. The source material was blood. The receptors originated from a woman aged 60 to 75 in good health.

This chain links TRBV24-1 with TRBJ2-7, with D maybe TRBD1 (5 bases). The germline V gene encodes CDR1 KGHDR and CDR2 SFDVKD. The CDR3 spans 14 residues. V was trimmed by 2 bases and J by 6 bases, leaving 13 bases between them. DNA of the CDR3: TGTGCCACCAGTGATTCAGCAGGGTGGGGCGAGCAGTACTTC. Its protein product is CATSDSAGWGEQYF.

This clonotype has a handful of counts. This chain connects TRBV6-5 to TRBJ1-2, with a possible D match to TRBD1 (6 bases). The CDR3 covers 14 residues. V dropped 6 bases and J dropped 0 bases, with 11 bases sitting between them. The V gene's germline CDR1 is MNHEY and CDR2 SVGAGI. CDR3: CASSRDTTNYGYTF. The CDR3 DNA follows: TGTGCCAGCAGCCGGGACACTACTAACTATGGCTACACCTTC.

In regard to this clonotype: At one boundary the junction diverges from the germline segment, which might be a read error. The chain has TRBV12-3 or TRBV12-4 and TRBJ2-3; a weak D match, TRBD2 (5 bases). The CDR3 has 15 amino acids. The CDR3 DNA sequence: TGTGCCAGCAGTCCCGGCAGACTAACCGCAGATGCGCAGTATTTT. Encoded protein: CASSPGRLTADAQYF.

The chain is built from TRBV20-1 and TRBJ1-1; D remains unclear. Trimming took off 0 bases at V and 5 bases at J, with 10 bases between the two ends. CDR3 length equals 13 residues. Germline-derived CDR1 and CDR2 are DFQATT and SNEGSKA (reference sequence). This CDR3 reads CSARDKLRTEAFF. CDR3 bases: TGCAGTGCTAGAGATAAGCTGAGAACTGAAGCTTTCTTT.

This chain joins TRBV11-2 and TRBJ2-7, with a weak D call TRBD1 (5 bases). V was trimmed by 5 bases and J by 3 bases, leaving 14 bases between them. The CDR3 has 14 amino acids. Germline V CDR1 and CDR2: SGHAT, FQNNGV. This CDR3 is CASSPGGQHYEQYF. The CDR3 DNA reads TGTGCCAGCAGCCCCGGCGGACAACACTACGAGCAGTACTTC.

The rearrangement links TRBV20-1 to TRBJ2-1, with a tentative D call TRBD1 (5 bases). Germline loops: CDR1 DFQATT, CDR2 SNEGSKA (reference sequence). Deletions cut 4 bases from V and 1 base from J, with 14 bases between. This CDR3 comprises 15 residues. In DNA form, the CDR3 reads TGCAGTGCTAAACCGACGAGACAGTCCTACAATGAGCAGTTCTTC. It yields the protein CSAKPTRQSYNEQFF.

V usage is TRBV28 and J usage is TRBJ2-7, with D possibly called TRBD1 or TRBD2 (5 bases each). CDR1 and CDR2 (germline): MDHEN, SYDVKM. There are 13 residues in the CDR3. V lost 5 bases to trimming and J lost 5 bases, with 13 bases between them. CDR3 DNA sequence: TGTGCCAGCAGTCCATGGGGGTTCGACGAGCAGTACTTC. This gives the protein CASSPWGFDEQYF.

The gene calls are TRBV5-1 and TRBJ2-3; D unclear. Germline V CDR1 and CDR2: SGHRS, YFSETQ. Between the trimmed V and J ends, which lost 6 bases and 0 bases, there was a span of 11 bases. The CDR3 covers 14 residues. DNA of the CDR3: TGCGCCAGCAACCCGCAGGCCAGCACAGATACGCAGTATTTT. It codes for CASNPQASTDTQYF. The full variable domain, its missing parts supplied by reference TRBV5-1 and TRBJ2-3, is KAGVTQTPRYLIKTRGQQVTLSCSPISGHRSVSWYQQTPGQGLQFLFEYFSETQRNKGNFPGRFSGRQFSNSRSEMNVSTLELGDSALYLCASNPQASTDTQYFGPGTRLTVL.

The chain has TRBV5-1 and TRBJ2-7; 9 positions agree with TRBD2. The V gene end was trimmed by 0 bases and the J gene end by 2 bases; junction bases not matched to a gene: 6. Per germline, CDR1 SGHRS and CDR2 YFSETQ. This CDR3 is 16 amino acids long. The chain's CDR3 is CASSLGRGGRAYEQYF. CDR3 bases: TGCGCCAGCAGCTTGGGGCGAGGCGGGAGGGCCTACGAGCAGTACTTC.

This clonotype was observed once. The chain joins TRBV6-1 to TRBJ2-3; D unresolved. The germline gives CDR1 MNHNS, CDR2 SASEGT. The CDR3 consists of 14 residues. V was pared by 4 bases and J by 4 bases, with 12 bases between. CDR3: CASSGFRSSDTQYF. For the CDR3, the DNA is TGTGCCAGCAGTGGCTTTAGGAGCTCAGATACGCAGTATTTT.

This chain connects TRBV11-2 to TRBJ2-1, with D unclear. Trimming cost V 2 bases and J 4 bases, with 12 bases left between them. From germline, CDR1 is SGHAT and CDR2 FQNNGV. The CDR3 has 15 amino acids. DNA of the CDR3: TGTGCCAGCAGCTTAAGCTCTAAGAGATACAATGAGCAGTTCTTC. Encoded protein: CASSLSSKRYNEQFF.

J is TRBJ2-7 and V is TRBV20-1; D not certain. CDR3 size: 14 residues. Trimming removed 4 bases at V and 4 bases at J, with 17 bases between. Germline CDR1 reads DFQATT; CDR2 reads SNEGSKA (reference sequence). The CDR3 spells CSATVPWGLYEQYF. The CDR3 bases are TGCAGTGCTACTGTGCCTTGGGGATTATACGAGCAGTACTTC.

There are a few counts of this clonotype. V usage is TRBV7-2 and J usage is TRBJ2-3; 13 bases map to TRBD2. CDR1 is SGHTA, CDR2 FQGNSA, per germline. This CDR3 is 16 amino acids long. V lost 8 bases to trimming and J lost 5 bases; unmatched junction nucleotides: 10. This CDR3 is CASGLGGTSGIDTQYF. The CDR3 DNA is TGTGCCAGCGGCCTTGGGGGGACTAGCGGGATAGATACGCAGTATTTT.

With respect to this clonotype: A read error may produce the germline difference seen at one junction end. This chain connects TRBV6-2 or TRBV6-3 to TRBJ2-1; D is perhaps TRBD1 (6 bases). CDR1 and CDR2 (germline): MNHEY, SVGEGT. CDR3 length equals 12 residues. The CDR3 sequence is CASRDSPNEQFF. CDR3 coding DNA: TGTGCCAGCAGGGACAGTCCCAATGAGCAATTCTTC.

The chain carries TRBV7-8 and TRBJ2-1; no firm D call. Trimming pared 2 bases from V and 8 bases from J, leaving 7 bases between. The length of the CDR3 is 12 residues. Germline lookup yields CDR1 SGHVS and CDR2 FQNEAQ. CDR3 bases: TGTGCCAGCAGCTTATTGACTTATGAGCAGTTCTTC. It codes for CASSLLTYEQFF.

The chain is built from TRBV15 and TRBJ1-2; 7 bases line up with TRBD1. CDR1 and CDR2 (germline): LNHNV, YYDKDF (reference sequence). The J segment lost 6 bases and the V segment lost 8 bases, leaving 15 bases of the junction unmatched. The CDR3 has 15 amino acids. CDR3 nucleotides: TGTGCCACCCGGGACAGAGGTGGAGCTGAAGATGGCTACACCTTC. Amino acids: CATRDRGGAEDGYTF.

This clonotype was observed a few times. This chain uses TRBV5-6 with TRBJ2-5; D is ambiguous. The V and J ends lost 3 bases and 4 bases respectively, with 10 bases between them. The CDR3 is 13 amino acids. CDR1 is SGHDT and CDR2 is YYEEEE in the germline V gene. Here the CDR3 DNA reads TGTGCCAGCAGCTACCAGGATTTAGAGACCCAGTACTTC. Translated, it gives CASSYQDLETQYF.

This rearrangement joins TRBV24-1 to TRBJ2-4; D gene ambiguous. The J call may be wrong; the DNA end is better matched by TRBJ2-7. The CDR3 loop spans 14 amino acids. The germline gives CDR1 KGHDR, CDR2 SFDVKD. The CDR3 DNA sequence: TGTGCCACCAGCCGGATAGGTTCGGGCAACGAGCAGTACTTC. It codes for CATSRIGSGNEQYF.

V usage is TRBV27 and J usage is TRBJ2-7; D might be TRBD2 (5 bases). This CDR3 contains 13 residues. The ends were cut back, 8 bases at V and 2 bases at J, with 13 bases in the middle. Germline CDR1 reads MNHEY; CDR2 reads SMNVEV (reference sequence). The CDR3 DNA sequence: TGTGCCAGCGCCGCAGGACTTGCCTACGAGCAGTACTTC. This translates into CASAAGLAYEQYF.

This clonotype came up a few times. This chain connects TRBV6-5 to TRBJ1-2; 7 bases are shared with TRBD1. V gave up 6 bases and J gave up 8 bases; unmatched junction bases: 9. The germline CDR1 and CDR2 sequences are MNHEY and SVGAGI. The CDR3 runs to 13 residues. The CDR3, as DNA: TGTGCCAGCAGGGGACAGTTGATGATGGGCTACACCTTC. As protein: CASRGQLMMGYTF.

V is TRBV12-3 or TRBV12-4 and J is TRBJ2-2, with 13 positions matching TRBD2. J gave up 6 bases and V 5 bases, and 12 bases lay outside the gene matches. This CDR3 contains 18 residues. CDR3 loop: CASSPRTSGRRGSGELFF. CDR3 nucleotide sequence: TGTGCCAGCAGTCCTCGGACTAGCGGGAGAAGGGGGTCCGGGGAGCTGTTTTTT.

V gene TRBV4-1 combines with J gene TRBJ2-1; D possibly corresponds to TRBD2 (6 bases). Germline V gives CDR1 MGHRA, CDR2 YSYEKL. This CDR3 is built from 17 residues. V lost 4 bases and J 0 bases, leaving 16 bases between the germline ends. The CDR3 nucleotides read TGCGCCAGCAGCCCACCGACTAGTCGGGGCTCCTACAATGAGCAGTTCTTC. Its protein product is CASSPPTSRGSYNEQFF.

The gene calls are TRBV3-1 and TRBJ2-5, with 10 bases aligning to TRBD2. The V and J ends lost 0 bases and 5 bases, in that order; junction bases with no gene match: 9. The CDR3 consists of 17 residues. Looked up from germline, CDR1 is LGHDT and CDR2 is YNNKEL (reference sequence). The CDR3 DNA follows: TGTGCCAGCAGCCAAGAGAGGGGACTAGCGAAGTTGGAGACCCAGTACTTC. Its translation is CASSQERGLAKLETQYF.

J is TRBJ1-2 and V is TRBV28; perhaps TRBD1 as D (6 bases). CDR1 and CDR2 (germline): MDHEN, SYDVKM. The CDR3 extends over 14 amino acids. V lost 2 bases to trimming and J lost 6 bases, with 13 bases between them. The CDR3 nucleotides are TGTGCCAGCAGTTTAGGGGGCAGGCGGGATGGCTACACCTTC. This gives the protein CASSLGGRRDGYTF.

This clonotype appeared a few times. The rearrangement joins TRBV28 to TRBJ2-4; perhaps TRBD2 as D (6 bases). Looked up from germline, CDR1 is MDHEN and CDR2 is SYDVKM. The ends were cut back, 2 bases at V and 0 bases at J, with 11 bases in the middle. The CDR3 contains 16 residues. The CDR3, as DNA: TGTGCCAGCAGTTTAGGTGCGGGAATAGCCAAAAACATTCAGTACTTC. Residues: CASSLGAGIAKNIQYF.